This TCR beta chain was found in a study of human T cells and chemical hapten exposure. Study as a whole: Patches with 0.01% DPC went on the upper back, and the tests were read at 6 days.

Time point described: pre-sensitization, week 0. Treatment described: therapeutic diphenylcyclopropenone sensitization with weekly scalp DPC. With 1 base clipped from V and 6 bases from J, the junction kept 3 bases outside the gene matches. Germline V CDR1 and CDR2: SGHNT, YYREEE (reference sequence). This CDR3 is 14 amino acids long. This clonotype was seen many times. Original analysis: Samples had a median of 95,638 TCRs, ranging roughly 23,224 to 700,000. TCRdb re-called the RACE reads through MiXCR, storing one row per CDR3 protein. The V and J calls come from TCRdb's annotation, not from the publication. The table includes over 300,000 distinct CDR3 sequences, 5% to 6.5% detected once.

The starting material was whole blood, obtained in connection with sensitization to the hapten diphenylcyclopropenone (DPC). The TCR was taken from a woman between 50 and 59 years old with alopecia areata. Some clones in this sample may be carry-over from other donors' samples. J is TRBJ1-2 and V is TRBV5-4, with 10 bases that match TRBD1. CDR3 nucleotide sequence: TGTGCCAGCAGCTTGACGGGACAGGGGCATGGCTACACCTTC. It yields the protein CASSLTGQGHGYTF. Based on the CDR3 plus reference TRBV5-4 and TRBJ1-2, the full variable domain is ETGVTQSPTHLIKTRGQQVTLRCSSQSGHNTVSWYQQALGQGPQFIFQYYREEENGRGNFPPRFSGLQFPNYSSELNVNALELDDSALYLCASSLTGQGHGYTFGSGTRLTVV.